These 31 T cell receptor beta chains came from one sample sequenced in a study of CD8 T cells in Susac syndrome. Roughly 0.45 to 1 ug RNA was reverse transcribed with random hexamers. Each CDR3 protein gets one entry after TCRdb re-called the immunoSEQ multiplex PCR reads with MiXCR. Of approximately 130,000 distinct CDR3 sequences detected, approximately 89% appear once; the ten largest clones hold around 0.24%. The sample was CD8+ T cells from PBMCs. All receptors come from a human donor with multiple sclerosis.

The chain employs TRBV24-1 and TRBJ2-3; tentatively, D is TRBD2 (5 bases). Trimming removed 4 bases at V and 9 bases at J, with 19 bases between. The CDR3 contains 15 residues. Germline CDR1 reads KGHDR; CDR2 reads SFDVKD. The DNA of the CDR3 is TGTGCCACCAGTGACCCGACTATTTCCACATCCACGCAGTATTTT. This codes for CATSDPTISTSTQYF.

The rearrangement links TRBV12-3 or TRBV12-4 to TRBJ1-3, with 7 bases matching TRBD1. This CDR3 comprises 15 residues. Trimming took 6 bases from V and 0 from J; bases not matched to a gene: 5. The CDR3 DNA follows: TGTGCCAGCAGAGCCACAGGGGTCTCTGGAAACACCATATATTTT. It encodes CASRATGVSGNTIYF.

The CDR3 DNA is TGTGCCAGCAGACCCACGAACGGGGAGCTGTTTTTT. The encoded protein is CASRPTNGELFF. The rearrangement uses TRBV5-4 and TRBJ2-2; D unclear. Trimming shortened V by 5 bases and J by 7 bases, and 9 bases separated the two germline ends. Looked up from germline, CDR1 is SGHNT and CDR2 is YYREEE (reference sequence). The CDR3 is made up of 12 amino acids.

V usage is TRBV30 and J usage is TRBJ2-1, with D tentatively TRBD1 (6 bases). CDR1 and CDR2 from the germline V gene are GTSNPN and SVGIG (reference sequence). This CDR3 contains 14 residues. The ends were cut back, 3 bases at V and 1 base at J, with 10 bases in the middle. The CDR3 reads CAWRDSRSYNEQFF. CDR3 nucleotides: TGTGCCTGGAGGGACAGCCGATCCTACAATGAGCAGTTCTTC.

The chain recombines TRBV27 with TRBJ2-5; D is uncertain. The CDR3 runs to 13 residues. V dropped 5 bases and J dropped 4 bases, with 11 bases sitting between them. Germline loops: CDR1 MNHEY, CDR2 SMNVEV (reference sequence). The CDR3 DNA is TGTGCCAGCAGTCCCCTGCCCCCAGAGACCCAGTACTTC. Its protein is CASSPLPPETQYF.

The chain joins TRBV27 to TRBJ2-7; the D gene is possibly TRBD2 (6 bases). CDR1 and CDR2 from the germline V gene are MNHEY and SMNVEV (reference sequence). V lost 3 bases and J 0 bases, leaving 12 bases between the germline ends. This CDR3 region has 15 residues. CDR3 region: CASSLAGPSSYEQYF. CDR3 coding DNA: TGTGCCAGCAGTTTGGCGGGGCCTAGCTCCTACGAGCAGTACTTC.

The rearrangement uses TRBV4-1 and TRBJ2-5, with D maybe TRBD2 (6 bases). Germline-derived CDR1 and CDR2 are MGHRA and YSYEKL. CDR3 length: 14 amino acids. Trimming left V 3 bases short and J 5 bases short, with 13 bases between. The CDR3 nucleotides are TGCGCCAGCAGCCAGTTAGCGGCGGAGGAGACCCAGTACTTC. Residues: CASSQLAAEETQYF.

The chain carries TRBV28 and TRBJ2-1; 7 bases agree with TRBD2. The CDR3 is 14 residues long. The V segment lost 2 bases and the J segment 4 bases; nucleotides outside the gene matches: 2. The germline V gene has CDR1 MDHEN and CDR2 SYDVKM. CDR3 region: CASSLPSGYNEQFF. The DNA of the CDR3 is TGTGCCAGCAGTTTACCTAGCGGTTACAATGAGCAGTTCTTC.

The V gene is TRBV30, the J gene TRBJ2-7; TRBD2 matches 7 bases. Per germline, CDR1 GTSNPN and CDR2 SVGIG (reference sequence). V lost 5 bases to trimming and J lost 1 base; unmatched junction nucleotides: 11. This CDR3 region has 15 residues. The CDR3 region has the DNA TGTGCCTGGGGCCTTATAGCGGGTGATTCCTACGAGCAGTACTTC. Translation: CAWGLIAGDSYEQYF.

This clonotype was detected once. This chain joins TRBV30 and TRBJ2-7, with 7 bases that match TRBD2. This CDR3 is built from 14 residues. Per germline, CDR1 GTSNPN and CDR2 SVGIG (reference sequence). The J segment lost 6 bases and the V segment lost 2 bases, leaving 10 bases of the junction unmatched. CDR3 sequence: CAWSRTQRESEQYF. The CDR3 nucleotides read TGTGCCTGGAGTAGGACCCAGCGGGAAAGCGAGCAGTACTTC.

The CDR3 spells CASSDGTGDGYTF. The CDR3 DNA follows: TGTGCCAGCAGCGATGGGACAGGGGATGGCTACACCTTC. The chain has TRBV7-9 and TRBJ1-2; 10 bases are a match to TRBD1. Germline-derived CDR1 and CDR2 are SEHNR and FQNEAQ (reference sequence). This CDR3 has 13 residues. The trim removed 5 bases at V and 6 bases at J, leaving 3 bases unmatched.

The chain links TRBV27 to TRBJ2-7, with 11 bases fitting TRBD1. After removal of 6 bases from V and 6 bases from J, the junction contained 7 bases not matched to a gene. Germline values: CDR1 MNHEY, CDR2 SMNVEV (reference sequence). This CDR3 contains 14 residues. The CDR3 nucleotides are TGTGCCAGCAGCGCGGGACAGGGGGATTTCGAGCAGTACTTC. Protein product: CASSAGQGDFEQYF.

This clonotype was seen once. No conserved phenylalanine or tryptophan is present at the end of the CDR3, so a read error is the likely explanation. The chain has TRBV7-9 and TRBJ2-7, with no clear D. Deletions cut 5 bases from V and 3 bases from J, with 11 bases between. CDR1 SEHNR and CDR2 FQNEAQ come from the germline V gene (reference sequence). CDR3 length: 13 residues. Here the CDR3 reads CASSPSGDYEQYL. CDR3 DNA: TGTGCCAGCAGCCCCTCTGGGGACTACGAGCAGTACCTC.

The V and J genes are TRBV28 and TRBJ2-2; D call uncertain. V lost 2 bases, J lost 1 base, and 5 bases lay in between. The germline CDR1 and CDR2 sequences are MDHEN and SYDVKM. This CDR3 is built from 14 residues. CDR3 region: CASSLGRNTGELFF. The CDR3 DNA reads as TGTGCCAGCAGTTTAGGAAGGAACACCGGGGAGCTGTTTTTT.

This sequence joins TRBV27 and TRBJ2-1; D remains ambiguous. V was cut by 7 bases and J by 8 bases, with 15 bases left in between. CDR1 is MNHEY, CDR2 SMNVEV, per germline (reference sequence). The CDR3 totals 13 residues. The CDR3 here is CASTADGTDEQFF. CDR3 nucleotide sequence: TGTGCCAGCACCGCGGACGGCACGGATGAGCAGTTCTTC.

The rearrangement links TRBV28 to TRBJ2-5; D is unclear. V was cut by 1 base and J by 7 bases, with 13 bases left in between. The CDR3 extends over 14 amino acids. Germline CDR1 MDHEN, CDR2 SYDVKM. CDR3 nucleotides: TGTGCCAGCAGTTTATCCTTTGACCCGGGGACCCAGTACTTC. Translating gives CASSLSFDPGTQYF.

This clonotype is a singleton in its sample. The chain combines TRBV5-1 with TRBJ2-1, with D possibly called TRBD1 or TRBD2 (5 bases each). V was cut by 4 bases and J by 4 bases, with 15 bases left in between. The CDR3 contains 15 residues. Germline CDR1 and CDR2: SGHRS and YFSETQ. For the CDR3, the DNA is TGCGCCAGCAGCCCCTCGACGGGGCAGTACAATGAGCAGTTCTTC. Encoded protein: CASSPSTGQYNEQFF.

The gene calls are TRBV11-2 and TRBJ2-2; a weak D match, TRBD1 (5 bases). This CDR3 comprises 12 residues. Germline V CDR1 and CDR2: SGHAT, FQNNGV. V was trimmed by 1 base and J by 10 bases, leaving 7 bases between them. The CDR3 nucleotides read TGTGCCAGCAGCTTAGCGACAGCGGAGCTGTTTTTT. Amino acid sequence: CASSLATAELFF. Full variable domain (missing parts from reference TRBV11-2 and TRBJ2-2): EAGVAQSPRYKIIEKRQSVAFWCNPISGHATLYWYQQILGQGPKLLIQFQNNGVVDDSQLPKDRFSAERLKGVDSTLKIQPAKLEDSAVYLCASSLATAELFFGEGSRLTVL.

The chain is built from TRBV7-8 and TRBJ2-2; D is perhaps TRBD1 (5 bases). V gave up 3 bases and J gave up 0 bases, with 8 bases separating them. Germline V gene sequence: CDR1 SGHVS, CDR2 FQNEAQ. The CDR3 is 15 residues long. The CDR3 spells CASSFRGTNTGELFF. The CDR3 DNA is TGTGCCAGCAGCTTTAGGGGAACGAACACCGGGGAGCTGTTTTTT.

The rearrangement links TRBV7-6 to TRBJ2-3; TRBD2 matches at 8 bases. V was clipped by 5 bases and J by 7 bases; unmatched bases: 5. Germline CDR1 SGHVS, CDR2 FNYEAQ. This CDR3 has 13 residues. This CDR3 reads CASSPSGSYTQYF. As DNA, the CDR3 is TGTGCCAGCAGCCCAAGCGGGAGCTATACGCAGTATTTT.

V and J are TRBV13 and TRBJ2-5; 8 bases are shared with TRBD2. The CDR3 has 16 residues. Trimming at V came to 2 bases and at J to 2 bases, leaving 7 bases not matched to a gene. In germline, CDR1 is PRHDT, CDR2 FYEKMQ (reference sequence). CDR3 loop: CASSLLLAGFQETQYF. As DNA, the CDR3 is TGTGCCAGCAGCTTACTCCTAGCGGGTTTTCAAGAGACCCAGTACTTC.

The rearrangement joins TRBV27 to TRBJ1-2; maybe TRBD1 (5 bases). Germline CDR1 reads MNHEY; CDR2 reads SMNVEV (reference sequence). CDR3 size: 14 residues. Trimming took 0 bases from V and 3 from J, leaving 8 bases between them. CDR3 bases: TGTGCCAGCAGTTTATCTCCGGGACACTATGGCTACACCTTC. It translates to CASSLSPGHYGYTF.

This clonotype was seen just once. The genes are TRBV27 and TRBJ2-7; 7 nucleotides match TRBD1. Losses at the gene ends were 7 bases for V and 2 bases for J; bases not matched to a gene: 20. The CDR3 consists of 18 residues. CDR1 and CDR2 from the germline V gene are MNHEY and SMNVEV (reference sequence). CDR3 sequence (DNA): TGTGCCAGCACCTCCCTGGCAGGGGGAGTTATCAAACCCTACGAGCAGTACTTC. Its protein is CASTSLAGGVIKPYEQYF.

The chain joins TRBV28 to TRBJ1-6; the D is unclear. V gave up 1 base and J gave up 4 bases, with 14 bases separating them. Germline V gene sequence: CDR1 MDHEN, CDR2 SYDVKM. The CDR3 extends over 17 amino acids. The CDR3 coding sequence is TGTGCCAGCAGTTTATATGCTGGGGAAGGGTATAATTCACCCCTCCACTTT. It translates to CASSLYAGEGYNSPLHF.

This clonotype was picked up one time. The rearrangement joins TRBV5-6 to TRBJ2-7; D possibly corresponds to TRBD2 (5 bases). Germline CDR1 is SGHDT and CDR2 is YYEEEE. The ends were cut back, 4 bases at V and 1 base at J, with 18 bases in the middle. The length of the CDR3 is 16 residues. The DNA of the CDR3 is TGTGCCAGCAGCGCTGAGGGTAGGGTACGGTCCTACGAGCAGTACTTC. Its translation is CASSAEGRVRSYEQYF.

The chain links TRBV11-2 to TRBJ2-2, with a weak D call TRBD1 (7 bases). The CDR3 is 14 amino acids. Germline V gene data show CDR1 as SGHAT and CDR2 as FQNNGV. Trimming took off 3 bases at V and 4 bases at J, with 9 bases between the two ends. CDR3 DNA sequence: TGTGCCAGCAGCTTTCAGGGGGGCACCGGGGAGCTGTTTTTT. Its translation is CASSFQGGTGELFF.

This clonotype was seen more than once but under ten times. This sequence joins TRBV29-1 and TRBJ2-7; the D gene is possibly TRBD1 (5 bases). The CDR3 spans 13 residues. V was trimmed by 8 bases and J by 3 bases, leaving 17 bases between them. Germline CDR1 SQVTM, CDR2 ANQGSEA. CDR3 DNA: TGCAGCACAGGTGCCGGAGAAGGCTACGAGCAGTACTTC. Its protein is CSTGAGEGYEQYF.

This clonotype was counted once. J is TRBJ2-1 and V is TRBV18; D gene unclear. Per germline, CDR1 KGHSH and CDR2 LQKENI. The CDR3 totals 12 residues. Trimming took 2 bases from V and 6 from J, leaving 5 bases between them. The CDR3 here is CASSPVSNEQFF. CDR3 nucleotides: TGTGCCAGCTCACCAGTCAGCAATGAGCAGTTCTTC.

The V gene is TRBV12-5, the J gene TRBJ2-3, with D unclear. Per germline, CDR1 LGHNT and CDR2 FRNRAP. V lost 4 bases to trimming and J lost 6 bases, with 11 bases between them. The CDR3 covers 13 residues. The CDR3 sequence is CASGYYNEDTQYF. CDR3 DNA sequence: TGTGCTAGTGGTTACTACAATGAGGATACGCAGTATTTT. Together with reference TRBV12-5 and TRBJ2-3, the CDR3 gives the full variable domain: DARVTQTPRHKVTEMGQEVTMRCQPILGHNTVFWYRQTMMQGLELLAYFRNRAPLDDSGMPKDRFSAEMPDATLATLKIQPSEPRDSAVYFCASGYYNEDTQYFGPGTRLTVL.

This chain connects TRBV12-3 or TRBV12-4 to TRBJ2-7; TRBD2 matches at 8 bases. The CDR3 has 14 amino acids. After removal of 7 bases from V and 6 bases from J, the junction contained 11 bases not matched to a gene. The CDR3 protein is CASNRPGLGFEQYF. The CDR3 nucleotides read TGTGCCAGCAATCGACCGGGACTAGGTTTCGAGCAGTACTTC.

The J gene is TRBJ2-5, the V gene TRBV4-2, with a weak D call TRBD1 (6 bases). Trimming took off 2 bases at V and 2 bases at J, with 15 bases between the two ends. Germline V lookup: CDR1 LGHNA, CDR2 YNFKEQ. This CDR3 region has 16 residues. The CDR3 coding sequence is TGTGCCAGCAGCCAACCACCGGGACATACTCAAGAGACCCAGTACTTC. Translating gives CASSQPPGHTQETQYF.